Each of the 16 T cell receptor beta chains below was sequenced from the same sample in a study of blood T cell repertoires in COVID-19. Generated by immunoSEQ multiplex PCR, the TCRdb table keeps only in-frame clones and is missing some. The data contain some 240,000 clones, roughly 84% of them singletons. The sequenced sample was peripheral blood. The source is a man in his forties or fifties with active or convalescent COVID-19.

This clone was seen only a few times. The CDR3 here is CASSAGADNSPLHF. The CDR3 DNA is TGTGCCAGCAGCGCGGGGGCGGATAATTCACCCCTCCACTTT. This chain uses TRBV7-2 with TRBJ1-6; tentatively, D is TRBD1 (6 bases). The CDR3 extends over 14 amino acids. The V gene lost 5 bases and the J gene lost 5 bases, with 10 bases spanning the gap. CDR1 and CDR2 from the germline V gene are SGHTA and FQGNSA.

This chain joins TRBV30 and TRBJ2-7, with 8 bases matching TRBD1. The CDR3 covers 11 residues. The germline CDR1 and CDR2 sequences are GTSNPN and SVGIG (reference sequence). CDR3: CETDRAYEQYV. The CDR3 DNA follows: TGTGAGACGGACAGGGCGTACGAGCAGTACGTC.

The chain links TRBV6-2 or TRBV6-3 to TRBJ1-5, with a tentative D call TRBD1 (5 bases). V was clipped by 2 bases and J by 0 bases, with 11 bases between them. Germline V gene lookup returns CDR1 MNHEY and CDR2 SVGEGT. The CDR3 extends over 16 amino acids. The CDR3 is CASSYAQGDSNQPQHF. The DNA for the CDR3 is TGTGCCAGCAGTTACGCACAAGGGGATAGCAATCAGCCCCAGCATTTT.

This rearrangement joins TRBV27 to TRBJ2-3; 7 positions match TRBD1. The CDR3 is made up of 14 amino acids. Germline CDR1 and CDR2: MNHEY and SMNVEV (reference sequence). J was trimmed by 4 bases and V by 5 bases; bases with no gene match: 6. For the CDR3, the DNA is TGTGCCAGCAGTACACGACAGGGCGCAGATACGCAGTATTTT. Protein product: CASSTRQGADTQYF.

The chain has TRBV15 and TRBJ2-1, with D maybe TRBD1 (6 bases). CDR3 length: 14 amino acids. From germline, CDR1 is LNHNV and CDR2 YYDKDF (reference sequence). Trimming removed 5 bases at V and 1 base at J, with 9 bases between. The CDR3 DNA follows: TGTGCCACCAGCCGTGACAGGTCCTACAATGAGCAGTTCTTC. This gives the protein CATSRDRSYNEQFF.

The V and J genes are TRBV5-5 and TRBJ2-1; D may be TRBD1 (6 bases). V gave up 0 bases and J gave up 2 bases, with 9 bases separating them. CDR3 length equals 15 residues. The germline CDR1 and CDR2 sequences are SGHKS and YYEKEE (reference sequence). CDR3 region: CASSLGRGPYNEQFF. The CDR3 DNA sequence: TGTGCCAGCAGCTTGGGCAGGGGACCCTACAATGAGCAGTTCTTC.

This sequence joins TRBV11-2 and TRBJ2-1; a weak D match, TRBD2 (5 bases). Germline assignment: CDR1 SGHAT and CDR2 FQNNGV. Trimming shortened V by 3 bases and J by 4 bases, and 10 bases separated the two germline ends. The CDR3 is 14 amino acids. The CDR3 loop is CASSLASRYNEQFF. The CDR3 region has the DNA TGTGCCAGCAGCTTGGCTAGCCGGTACAATGAGCAGTTCTTC.

This chain joins TRBV5-4 and TRBJ1-2; D is ambiguous. The ends were cut back, 2 bases at V and 5 bases at J, with 13 bases in the middle. This CDR3 is built from 14 residues. Per the germline V gene, CDR1 is SGHNT and CDR2 is YYREEE (reference sequence). The CDR3, as DNA: TGTGCCAGCAGCTTAGAAGAGGGAAAATATGGCTACACCTTC. It is translated as CASSLEEGKYGYTF.

The gene calls are TRBV2 and TRBJ2-2; D call uncertain. The germline V gene encodes CDR1 SNHLY and CDR2 FYNNEI. Deletions cut 8 bases from V and 5 bases from J, with 12 bases between. The CDR3 is 13 residues long. The CDR3 region is CASDGPRTGELFF. Here the CDR3 DNA reads TGTGCCAGCGATGGCCCTAGGACCGGGGAGCTGTTTTTT.

The chain carries TRBV9 and TRBJ1-1; D unresolved. The length of the CDR3 is 14 residues. Looked up from germline, CDR1 is SGDLS and CDR2 is YYNGEE. V lost 1 base to trimming and J lost 4 bases, with 11 bases between them. This CDR3 reads CASSVSPGGTEAFF. The CDR3 bases are TGTGCCAGCAGCGTATCGCCCGGTGGCACTGAAGCTTTCTTT.

This clone showed up just a few times. V is TRBV6-1 and J is TRBJ1-5, with a tentative D call TRBD1 (5 bases). The CDR3 length is 16 residues. Germline V lookup: CDR1 MNHNS, CDR2 SASEGT. Trimming stripped 1 base from V and 0 bases from J, with 10 bases between. This chain's CDR3 is CASSEGGTYSNQPQHF. In DNA, the CDR3 is TGTGCCAGCAGTGAAGGGGGCACCTATAGCAATCAGCCCCAGCATTTT.

The rearrangement links TRBV7-2 to TRBJ2-7; weak D call: TRBD2 (6 bases). V lost 0 bases to trimming and J lost 4 bases, with 19 bases between them. Germline CDR1 SGHTA, CDR2 FQGNSA. The CDR3 loop spans 17 amino acids. The CDR3 region has the DNA TGTGCCAGCAGCTTAGCGGGCTCGGGGGTAGAGCTGTACGAGCAGTACTTC. This encodes CASSLAGSGVELYEQYF.

The V call is TRBV15, the J call TRBJ1-5, with D unclear. The CDR3 runs 16 residues. Trimming shortened V by 1 base and J by 2 bases, and 12 bases separated the two germline ends. Germline V gene data show CDR1 as LNHNV and CDR2 as YYDKDF (reference sequence). The CDR3 DNA reads as TGTGCCACCAGCAGAGTTGTTTCGGGTGGCAATCAGCCCCAGCATTTT. Translated: CATSRVVSGGNQPQHF.

The chain uses TRBV18 and TRBJ1-2; 8 bases are a match to TRBD1. The CDR3 runs 14 residues. In germline, CDR1 is KGHSH, CDR2 LQKENI. After removal of 6 bases from V and 6 bases from J, the junction contained 9 bases not matched to a gene. CDR3 bases: TGTGCCAGCTCTCCCGGACAGGGAACACATGGCTACACCTTC. It specifies CASSPGQGTHGYTF.

This clone was observed a few times. V is TRBV7-2 and J is TRBJ1-2, with D perhaps matching TRBD1 (6 bases). V was shortened by 5 bases and J by 6 bases, with 13 bases between the two germline ends. Germline V gene sequence: CDR1 SGHTA, CDR2 FQGNSA. The CDR3 runs to 13 residues. CDR3 protein: CASSTNRDNGYTF. The CDR3 region has the DNA TGTGCCAGCAGCACTAACAGGGATAATGGCTACACCTTC.

This rearrangement joins TRBV5-8 to TRBJ2-1; 8 bases map to TRBD2. This CDR3 is built from 14 residues. CDR1 and CDR2 from the germline V gene are SGHTS and YDEGEE. The V segment lost 3 bases and the J segment 8 bases; nucleotides outside the gene matches: 7. The CDR3 DNA reads TGTGCCAGCAGCTCCGGGACTAGAGTTCATGAGCAGTTCTTC. Protein sequence: CASSSGTRVHEQFF.